The rows below give T cell receptor beta chains drawn from one sample of a study of naive and memory T cell subsets. TCRdb re-called the UMI-ligation and nested PCR reads with MiXCR, one entry per CDR3 protein. Of 120,000 to 150,000 distinct CDR3 sequences listed, roughly 22% are singletons. Material: naive CD4+ T cells from blood. The receptor source for this set is a human donor in good health. The CDR3 runs from the conserved cysteine through the conserved F or W. D genes are given only for firm matches. Rows give clone size only sometimes, using once, few, many, or a class for an expanded clone.

V gene: TRBV28; J gene: TRBJ1-1; D gene: .; clone size: .; CDR3 length: 14; CDR3 DNA: TGTGCCAGCAGTTCATACCGCGGCAGTTTTGAAGCTTTCTTT; CDR3 protein: CASSSYRGSFEAFF
V gene: TRBV6-2/TRBV6-3; J gene: TRBJ2-4; D gene: .; clone size: .; CDR3 length: 17; CDR3 DNA: TGTGCCAGCAGTTACCCACCGTTGGGGGGTAACAAAAACATTCAGTACTTC; CDR3 protein: CASSYPPLGGNKNIQYF
V gene: TRBV15; J gene: TRBJ1-6; D gene: .; clone size: few; CDR3 length: 13; CDR3 DNA: TGTGCCACCAGCAGAGATTCTAAGGGTCTCCTCCACTTT; CDR3 protein: CATSRDSKGLLHF
V gene: TRBV3-1; J gene: TRBJ1-1; D gene: .; clone size: .; CDR3 length: 14; CDR3 DNA: TGTGCCAGCAGCCCGGGACACTGGAACACTGAAGCTTTCTTT; CDR3 protein: CASSPGHWNTEAFF
V gene: TRBV10-3; J gene: TRBJ2-7; D gene: .; clone size: .; CDR3 length: 12; CDR3 DNA: TGTGCCATCAGTGAGGGGGACTACGAGCAGTACTTC; CDR3 protein: CAISEGDYEQYF
V gene: TRBV7-2; J gene: TRBJ2-7; D gene: TRBD2; clone size: .; CDR3 length: 14; CDR3 DNA: TGTGCCAGCAGCTTAGTTGCGGGAGTGGTCGAGCAGTACTTC; CDR3 protein: CASSLVAGVVEQYF
V gene: TRBV6-6; J gene: TRBJ1-3; D gene: .; clone size: few; CDR3 length: 14; CDR3 DNA: TGTGCCAGCAGTTACGCGGGAAGTGGAAACACCATATATTTT; CDR3 protein: CASSYAGSGNTIYF
V gene: TRBV28; J gene: TRBJ2-1; D gene: TRBD2; clone size: few; CDR3 length: 16; CDR3 DNA: TGTGCCAGTCAGATTAGCGGGCCCATCTCCTACAATGAGCAGTTCTTC; CDR3 protein: CASQISGPISYNEQFF
V gene: TRBV5-6; J gene: TRBJ2-1; D gene: TRBD1; clone size: .; CDR3 length: 11; CDR3 DNA: TGTGCCAGCAGCCGGACAGGGAATTGGTTCTTC; CDR3 protein: CASSRTGNWFF
V gene: TRBV18; J gene: TRBJ1-3; D gene: TRBD1; clone size: .; CDR3 length: 15; CDR3 DNA: TGTGCCAGCGGGACAGATAATATCTCTGGAAACACCATATATTTT; CDR3 protein: CASGTDNISGNTIYF
V gene: TRBV10-1; J gene: TRBJ2-7; D gene: TRBD2; clone size: .; CDR3 length: 15; CDR3 DNA: TGCGCCAGCAGTGAGTCGGGGACTAGCTTCGGCGAGCAGTACTTC; CDR3 protein: CASSESGTSFGEQYF
V gene: TRBV3-1; J gene: TRBJ2-1; D gene: .; clone size: once; CDR3 length: 14; CDR3 DNA: TGTGCCAGCAGCCAAACTCGCGCTTACAATGAGCTGTTCTTC; CDR3 protein: CASSQTRAYNELFF